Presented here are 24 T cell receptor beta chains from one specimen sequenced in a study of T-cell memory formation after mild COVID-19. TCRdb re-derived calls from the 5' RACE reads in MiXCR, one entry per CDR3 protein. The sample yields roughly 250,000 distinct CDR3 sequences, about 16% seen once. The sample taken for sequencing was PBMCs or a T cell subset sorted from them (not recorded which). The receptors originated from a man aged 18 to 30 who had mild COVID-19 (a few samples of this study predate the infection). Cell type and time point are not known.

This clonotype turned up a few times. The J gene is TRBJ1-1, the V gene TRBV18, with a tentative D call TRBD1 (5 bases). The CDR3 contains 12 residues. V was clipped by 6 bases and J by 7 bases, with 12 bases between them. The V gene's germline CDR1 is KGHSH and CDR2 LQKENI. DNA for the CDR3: TGTGCCAGCTCCCTCGGGGCAAGTGAAGCTTTCTTT. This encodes CASSLGASEAFF.

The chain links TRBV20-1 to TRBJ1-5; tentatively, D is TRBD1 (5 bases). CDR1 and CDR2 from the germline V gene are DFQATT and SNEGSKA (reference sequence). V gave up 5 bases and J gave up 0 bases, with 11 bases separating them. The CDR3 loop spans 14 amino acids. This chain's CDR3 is CSAGGRYSNQPQHF. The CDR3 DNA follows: TGCAGTGCTGGGGGACGGTATAGCAATCAGCCCCAGCATTTT.

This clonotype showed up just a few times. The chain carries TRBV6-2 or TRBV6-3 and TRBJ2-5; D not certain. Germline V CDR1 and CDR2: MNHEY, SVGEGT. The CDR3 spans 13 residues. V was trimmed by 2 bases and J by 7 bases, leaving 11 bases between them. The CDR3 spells CASSYDQPGTQYF. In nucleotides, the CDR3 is TGTGCCAGCAGTTACGACCAGCCGGGGACCCAGTACTTC.

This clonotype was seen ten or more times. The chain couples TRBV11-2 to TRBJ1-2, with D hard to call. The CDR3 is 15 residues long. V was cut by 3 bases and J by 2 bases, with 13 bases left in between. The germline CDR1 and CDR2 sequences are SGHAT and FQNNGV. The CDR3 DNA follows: TGTGCCAGCAGCTTTGCAGGAACCAGCAACTATGGCTACACCTTC. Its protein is CASSFAGTSNYGYTF.

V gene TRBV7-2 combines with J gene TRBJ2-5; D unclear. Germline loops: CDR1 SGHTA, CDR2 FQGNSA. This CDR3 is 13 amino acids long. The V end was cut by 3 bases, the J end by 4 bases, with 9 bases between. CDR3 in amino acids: CASSLNIRETQYF. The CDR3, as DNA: TGTGCCAGCAGCTTGAACATCCGAGAGACCCAGTACTTC.

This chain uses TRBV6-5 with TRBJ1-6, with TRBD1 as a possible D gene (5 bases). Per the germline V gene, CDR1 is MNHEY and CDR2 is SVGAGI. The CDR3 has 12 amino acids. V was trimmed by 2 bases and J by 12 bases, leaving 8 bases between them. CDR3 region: CASSYLGGPLHF. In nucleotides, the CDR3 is TGTGCCAGCAGTTACCTCGGGGGACCCCTCCACTTT.

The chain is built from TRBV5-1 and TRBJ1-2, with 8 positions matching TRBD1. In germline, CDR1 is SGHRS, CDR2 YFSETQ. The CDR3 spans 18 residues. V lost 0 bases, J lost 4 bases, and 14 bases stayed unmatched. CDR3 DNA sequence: TGCGCCAGCAGCTTGGGAGTGACTTGGACAGGGTTAGTCTATGGCTACACCTTC. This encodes CASSLGVTWTGLVYGYTF.

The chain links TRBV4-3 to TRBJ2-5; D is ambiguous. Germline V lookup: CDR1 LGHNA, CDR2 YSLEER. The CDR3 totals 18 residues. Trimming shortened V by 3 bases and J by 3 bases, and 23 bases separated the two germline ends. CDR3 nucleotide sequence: TGCGCCAGCAGCCACCACGGGCCTAGAGGCAATTACGAAGAGACCCAGTACTTC. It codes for CASSHHGPRGNYEETQYF.

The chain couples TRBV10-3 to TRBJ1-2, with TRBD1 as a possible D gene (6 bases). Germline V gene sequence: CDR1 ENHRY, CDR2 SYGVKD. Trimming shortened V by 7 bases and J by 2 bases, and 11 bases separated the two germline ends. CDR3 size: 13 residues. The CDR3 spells CAITADRNYGYTF. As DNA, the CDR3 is TGTGCCATCACCGCGGACAGAAACTATGGCTACACCTTC.

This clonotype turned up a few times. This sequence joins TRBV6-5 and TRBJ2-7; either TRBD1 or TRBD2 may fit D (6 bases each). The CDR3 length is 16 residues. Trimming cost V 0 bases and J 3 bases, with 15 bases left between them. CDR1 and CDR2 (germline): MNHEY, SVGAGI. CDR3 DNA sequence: TGTGCCAGCAGTTACTCGGCCAAAGGGGGGTTCTACGAGCAGTACTTC. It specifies CASSYSAKGGFYEQYF.

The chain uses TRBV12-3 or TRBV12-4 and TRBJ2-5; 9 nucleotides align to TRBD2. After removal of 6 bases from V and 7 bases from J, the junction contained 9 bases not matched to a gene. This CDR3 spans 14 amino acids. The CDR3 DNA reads TGTGCCAGCAGGGTTAGCGGGGGTCCAGGGACCCAGTACTTC. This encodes CASRVSGGPGTQYF.

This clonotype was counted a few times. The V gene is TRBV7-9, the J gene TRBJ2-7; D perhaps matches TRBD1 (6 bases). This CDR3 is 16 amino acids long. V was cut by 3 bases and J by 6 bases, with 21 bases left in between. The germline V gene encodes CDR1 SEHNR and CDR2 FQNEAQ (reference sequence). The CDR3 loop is CASSFTPGTRNSEQYF. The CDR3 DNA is TGTGCCAGCAGCTTCACCCCTGGGACAAGGAATAGCGAGCAGTACTTC. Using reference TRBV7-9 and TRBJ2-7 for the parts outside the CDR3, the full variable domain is DTGVSQNPRHKITKRGQNVTFRCDPISEHNRLYWYRQTLGQGPEFLTYFQNEAQLEKSRLLSDRFSAERPKGSFSTLEIQRTEQGDSAMYLCASSFTPGTRNSEQYFGPGTRLTVT.

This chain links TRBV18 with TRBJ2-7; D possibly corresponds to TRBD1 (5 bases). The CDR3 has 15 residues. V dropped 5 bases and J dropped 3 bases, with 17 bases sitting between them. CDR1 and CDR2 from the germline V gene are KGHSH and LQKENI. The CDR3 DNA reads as TGTGCCAGCTCAGCGACAGTAACATCCTTCTACGAGCAGTACTTC. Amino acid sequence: CASSATVTSFYEQYF.

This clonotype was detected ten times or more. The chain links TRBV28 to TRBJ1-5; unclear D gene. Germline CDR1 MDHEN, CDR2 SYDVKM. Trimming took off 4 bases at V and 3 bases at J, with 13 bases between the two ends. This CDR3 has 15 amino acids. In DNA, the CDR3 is TGTGCCAGCAGTTCTCCGGGTGGGGTCAATCAGCCCCAGCATTTT. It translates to CASSSPGGVNQPQHF.

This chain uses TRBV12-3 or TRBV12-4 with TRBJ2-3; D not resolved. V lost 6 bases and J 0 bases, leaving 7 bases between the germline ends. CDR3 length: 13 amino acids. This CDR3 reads CASSVHSTDTQYF. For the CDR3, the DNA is TGTGCCAGCAGCGTACATAGCACAGATACGCAGTATTTT.

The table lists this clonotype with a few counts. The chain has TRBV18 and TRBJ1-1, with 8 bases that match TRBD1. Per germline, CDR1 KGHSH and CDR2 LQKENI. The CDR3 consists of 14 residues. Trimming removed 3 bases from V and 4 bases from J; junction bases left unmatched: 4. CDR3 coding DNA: TGTGCCAGCTCACCGGACAGGGTTGCCACTGAAGCTTTCTTT. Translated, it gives CASSPDRVATEAFF.

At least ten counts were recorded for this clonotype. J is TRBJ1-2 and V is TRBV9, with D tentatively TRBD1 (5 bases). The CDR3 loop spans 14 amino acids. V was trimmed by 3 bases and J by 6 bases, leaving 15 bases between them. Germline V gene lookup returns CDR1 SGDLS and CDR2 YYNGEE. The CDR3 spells CASSGGQGKNGYTF. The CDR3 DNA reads TGTGCCAGCAGCGGGGGCCAGGGTAAAAATGGCTACACCTTC.

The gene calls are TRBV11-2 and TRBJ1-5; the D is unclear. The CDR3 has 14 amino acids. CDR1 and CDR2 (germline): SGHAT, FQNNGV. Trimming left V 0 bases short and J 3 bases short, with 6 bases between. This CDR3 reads CASSLERVNQPQHF. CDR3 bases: TGTGCCAGCAGCTTAGAGAGGGTCAATCAGCCCCAGCATTTT.

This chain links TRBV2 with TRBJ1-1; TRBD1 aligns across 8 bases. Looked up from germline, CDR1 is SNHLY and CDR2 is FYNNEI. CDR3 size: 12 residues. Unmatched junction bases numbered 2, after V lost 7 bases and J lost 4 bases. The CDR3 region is CASKDRGTEAFF. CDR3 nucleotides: TGTGCCAGCAAAGACAGGGGCACTGAAGCTTTCTTT.

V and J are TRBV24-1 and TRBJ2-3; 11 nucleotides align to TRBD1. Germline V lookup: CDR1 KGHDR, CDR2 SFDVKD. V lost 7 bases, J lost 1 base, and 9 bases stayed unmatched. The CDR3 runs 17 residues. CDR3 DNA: TGTGCCACCAGCCCGGGACAGGGGGGCGGCCGCACAGATACGCAGTATTTT. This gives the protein CATSPGQGGGRTDTQYF.

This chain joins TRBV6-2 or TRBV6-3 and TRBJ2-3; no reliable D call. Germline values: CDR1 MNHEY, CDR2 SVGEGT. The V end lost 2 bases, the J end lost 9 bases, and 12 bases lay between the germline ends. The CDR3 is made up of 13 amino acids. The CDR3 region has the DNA TGTGCCAGCAGTTACGGTCGGGTGGGGACGCAGTATTTT. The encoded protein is CASSYGRVGTQYF.

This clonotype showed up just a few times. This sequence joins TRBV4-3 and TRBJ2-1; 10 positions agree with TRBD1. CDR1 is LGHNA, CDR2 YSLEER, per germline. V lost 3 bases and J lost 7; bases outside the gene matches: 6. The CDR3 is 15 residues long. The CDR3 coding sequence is TGCGCCAGCAGCCATCGAGGGACAGGGGCGAATGAGCAGTTCTTC. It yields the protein CASSHRGTGANEQFF.

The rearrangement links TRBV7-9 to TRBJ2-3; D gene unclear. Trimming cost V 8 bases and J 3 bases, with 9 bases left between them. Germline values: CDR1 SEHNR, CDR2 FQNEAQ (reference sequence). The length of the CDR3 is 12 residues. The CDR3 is CASAKETDTQYF. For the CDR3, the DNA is TGTGCCAGCGCGAAGGAGACAGATACGCAGTATTTT.

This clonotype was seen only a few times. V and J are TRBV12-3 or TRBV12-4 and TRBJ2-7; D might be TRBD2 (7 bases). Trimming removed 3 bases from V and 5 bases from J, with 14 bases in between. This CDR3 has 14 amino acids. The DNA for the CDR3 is TGTGCCAGCAGTTTGGGGGGGGCCCCTCACGAGCAGTACTTC. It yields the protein CASSLGGAPHEQYF.